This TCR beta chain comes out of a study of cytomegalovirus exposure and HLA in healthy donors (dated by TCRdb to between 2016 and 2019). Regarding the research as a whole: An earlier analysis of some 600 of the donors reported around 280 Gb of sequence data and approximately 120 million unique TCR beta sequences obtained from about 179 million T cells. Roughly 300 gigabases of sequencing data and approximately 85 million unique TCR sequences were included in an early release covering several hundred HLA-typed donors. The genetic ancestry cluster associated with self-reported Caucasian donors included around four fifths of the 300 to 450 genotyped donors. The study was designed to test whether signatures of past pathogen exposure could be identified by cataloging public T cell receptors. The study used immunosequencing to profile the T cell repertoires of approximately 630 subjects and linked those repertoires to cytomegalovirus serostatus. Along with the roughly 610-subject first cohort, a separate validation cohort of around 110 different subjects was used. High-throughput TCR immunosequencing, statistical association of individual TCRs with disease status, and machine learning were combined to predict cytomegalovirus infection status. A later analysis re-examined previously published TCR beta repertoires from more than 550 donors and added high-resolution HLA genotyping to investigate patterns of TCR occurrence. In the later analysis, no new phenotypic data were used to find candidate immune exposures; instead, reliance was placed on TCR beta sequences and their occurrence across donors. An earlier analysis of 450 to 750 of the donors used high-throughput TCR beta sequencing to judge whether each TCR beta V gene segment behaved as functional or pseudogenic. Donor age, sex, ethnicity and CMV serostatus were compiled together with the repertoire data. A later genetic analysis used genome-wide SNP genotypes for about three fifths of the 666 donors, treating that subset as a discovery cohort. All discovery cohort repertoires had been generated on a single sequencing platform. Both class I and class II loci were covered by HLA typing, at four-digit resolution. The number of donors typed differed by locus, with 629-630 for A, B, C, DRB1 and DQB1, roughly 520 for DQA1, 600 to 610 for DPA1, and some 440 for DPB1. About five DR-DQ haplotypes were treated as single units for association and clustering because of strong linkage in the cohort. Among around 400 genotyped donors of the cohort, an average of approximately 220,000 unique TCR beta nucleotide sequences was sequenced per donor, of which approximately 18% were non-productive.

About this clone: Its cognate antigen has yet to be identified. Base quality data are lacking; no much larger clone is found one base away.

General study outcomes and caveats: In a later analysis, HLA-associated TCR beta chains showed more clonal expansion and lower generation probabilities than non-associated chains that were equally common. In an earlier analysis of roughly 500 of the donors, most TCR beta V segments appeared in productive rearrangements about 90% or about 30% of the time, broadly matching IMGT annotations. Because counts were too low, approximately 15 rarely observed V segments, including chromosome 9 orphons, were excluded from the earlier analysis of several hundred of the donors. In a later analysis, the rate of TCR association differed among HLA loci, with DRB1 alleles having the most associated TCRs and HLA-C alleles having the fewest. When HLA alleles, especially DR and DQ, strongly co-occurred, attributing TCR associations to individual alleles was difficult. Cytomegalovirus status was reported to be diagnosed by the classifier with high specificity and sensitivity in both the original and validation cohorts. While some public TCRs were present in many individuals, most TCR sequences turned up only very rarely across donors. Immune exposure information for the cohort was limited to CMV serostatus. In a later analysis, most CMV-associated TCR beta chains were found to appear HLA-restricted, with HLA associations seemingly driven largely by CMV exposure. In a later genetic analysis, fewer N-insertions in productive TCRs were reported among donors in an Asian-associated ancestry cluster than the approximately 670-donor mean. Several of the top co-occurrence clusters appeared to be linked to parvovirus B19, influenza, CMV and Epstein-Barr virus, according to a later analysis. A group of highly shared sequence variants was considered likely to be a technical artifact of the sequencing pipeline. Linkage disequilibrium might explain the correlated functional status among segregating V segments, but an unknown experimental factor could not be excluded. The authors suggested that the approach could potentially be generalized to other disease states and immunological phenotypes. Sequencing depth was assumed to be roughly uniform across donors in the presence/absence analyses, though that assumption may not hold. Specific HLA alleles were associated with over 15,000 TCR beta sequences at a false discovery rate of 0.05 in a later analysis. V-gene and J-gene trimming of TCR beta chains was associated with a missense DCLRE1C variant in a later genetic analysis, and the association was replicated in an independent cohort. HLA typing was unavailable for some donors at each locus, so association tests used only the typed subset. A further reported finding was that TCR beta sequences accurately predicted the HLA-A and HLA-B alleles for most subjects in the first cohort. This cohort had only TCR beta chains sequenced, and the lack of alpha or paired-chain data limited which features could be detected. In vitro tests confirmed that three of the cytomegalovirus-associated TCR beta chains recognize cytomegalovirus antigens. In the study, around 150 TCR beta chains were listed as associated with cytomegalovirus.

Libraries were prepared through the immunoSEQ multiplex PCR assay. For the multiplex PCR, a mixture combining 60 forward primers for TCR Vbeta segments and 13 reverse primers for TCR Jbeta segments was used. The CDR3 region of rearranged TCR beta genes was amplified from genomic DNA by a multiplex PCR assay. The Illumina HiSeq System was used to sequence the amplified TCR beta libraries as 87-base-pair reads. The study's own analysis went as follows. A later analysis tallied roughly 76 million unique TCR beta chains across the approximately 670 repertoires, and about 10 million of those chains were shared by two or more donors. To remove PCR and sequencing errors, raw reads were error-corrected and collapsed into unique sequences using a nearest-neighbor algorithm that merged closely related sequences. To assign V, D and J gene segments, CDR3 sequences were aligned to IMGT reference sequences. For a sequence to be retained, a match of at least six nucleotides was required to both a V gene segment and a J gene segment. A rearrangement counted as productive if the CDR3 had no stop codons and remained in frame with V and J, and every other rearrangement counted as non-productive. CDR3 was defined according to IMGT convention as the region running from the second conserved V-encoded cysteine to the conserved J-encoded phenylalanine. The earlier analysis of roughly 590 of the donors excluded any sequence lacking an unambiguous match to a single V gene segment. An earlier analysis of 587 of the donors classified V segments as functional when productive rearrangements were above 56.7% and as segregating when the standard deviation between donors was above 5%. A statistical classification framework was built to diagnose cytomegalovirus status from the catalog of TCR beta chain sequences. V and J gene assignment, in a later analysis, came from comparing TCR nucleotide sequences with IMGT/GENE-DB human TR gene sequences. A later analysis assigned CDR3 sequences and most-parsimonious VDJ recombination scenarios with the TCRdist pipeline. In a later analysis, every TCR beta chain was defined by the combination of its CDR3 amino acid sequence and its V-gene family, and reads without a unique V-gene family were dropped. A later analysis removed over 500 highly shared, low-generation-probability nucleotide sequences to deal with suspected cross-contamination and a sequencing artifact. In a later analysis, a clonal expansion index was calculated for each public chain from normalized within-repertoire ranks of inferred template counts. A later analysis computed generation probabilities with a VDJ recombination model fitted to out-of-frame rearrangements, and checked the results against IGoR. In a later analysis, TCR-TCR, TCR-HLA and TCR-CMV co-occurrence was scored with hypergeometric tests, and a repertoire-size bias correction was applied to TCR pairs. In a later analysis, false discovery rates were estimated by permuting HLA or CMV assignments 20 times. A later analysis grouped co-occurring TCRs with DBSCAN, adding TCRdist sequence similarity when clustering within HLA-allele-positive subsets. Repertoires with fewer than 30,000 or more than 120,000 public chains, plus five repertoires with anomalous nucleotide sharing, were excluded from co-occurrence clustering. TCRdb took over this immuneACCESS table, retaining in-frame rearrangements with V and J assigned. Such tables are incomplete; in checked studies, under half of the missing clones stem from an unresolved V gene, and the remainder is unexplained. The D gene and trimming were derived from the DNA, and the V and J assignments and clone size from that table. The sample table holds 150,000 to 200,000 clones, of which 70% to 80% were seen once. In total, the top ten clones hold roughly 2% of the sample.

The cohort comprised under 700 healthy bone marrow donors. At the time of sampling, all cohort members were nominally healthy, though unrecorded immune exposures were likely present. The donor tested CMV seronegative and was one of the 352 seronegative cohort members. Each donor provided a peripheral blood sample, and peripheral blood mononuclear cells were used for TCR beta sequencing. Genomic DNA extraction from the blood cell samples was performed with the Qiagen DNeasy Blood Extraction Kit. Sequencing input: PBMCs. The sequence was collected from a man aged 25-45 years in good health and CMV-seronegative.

The bases read TGTGCCAGCAGCCAACTCCAGGGGGCGATGGGCACTGAAGCTTTCTTT. It is translated as CASSQLQGAMGTEAFF. This chain joins TRBV4-2 to TRBJ1-1; the central 8 bases match TRBD1. The V end gives up 2 bases and the J end 4 bases, leaving 9 bases in the junction not matched to a gene. As encoded in the germline V gene, CDR1 is LGHNA while CDR2 is YNFKEQ. Spanning cysteine to phenylalanine, the CDR3 consists of 16 amino acids. The sequence is cut down to CDR3 DNA, 48 bases in frame from base 1.